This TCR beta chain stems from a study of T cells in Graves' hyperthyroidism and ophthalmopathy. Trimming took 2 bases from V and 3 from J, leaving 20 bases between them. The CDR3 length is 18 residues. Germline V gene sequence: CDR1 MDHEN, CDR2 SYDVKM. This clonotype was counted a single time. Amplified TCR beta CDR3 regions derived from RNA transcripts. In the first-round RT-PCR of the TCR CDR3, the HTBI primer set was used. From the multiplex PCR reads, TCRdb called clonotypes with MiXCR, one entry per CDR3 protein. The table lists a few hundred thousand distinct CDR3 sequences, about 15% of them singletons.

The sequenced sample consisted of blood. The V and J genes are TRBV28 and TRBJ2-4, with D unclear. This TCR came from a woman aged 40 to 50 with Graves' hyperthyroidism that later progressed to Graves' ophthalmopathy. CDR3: CASSLPPVGGRVKNIQYF. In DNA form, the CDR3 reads TGTGCCAGCAGTTTACCCCCCGTTGGCGGACGGGTCAAAAACATTCAGTACTTC.